This T cell receptor beta chain was recorded in a study of T cells in localized non-small cell lung cancer. The table came from immunoSEQ multiplex PCR; TCRdb's copy has only in-frame clones and leaves some out. This table has more than 15,000 clones, around 84% appearing once. The V gene's germline CDR1 is SGDLS and CDR2 YYNGEE. The V gene lost 0 bases and the J gene lost 2 bases, with 12 bases spanning the gap. The CDR3 runs 16 residues. This sample comprised peripheral blood, obtained before any cancer treatment. This rearrangement joins TRBV9 to TRBJ1-3, with D tentatively TRBD1 (5 bases). This TCR was recovered from a male donor at least 60 years old with stage I lung adenocarcinoma. The CDR3 spells CASSVGAGKTGNTIYF. CDR3 DNA: TGTGCCAGCAGCGTAGGGGCAGGGAAAACTGGAAACACCATATATTTT.